The next 11 T cell receptor beta chains were all read from a single sample in a study of cytomegalovirus exposure and HLA in healthy donors. Assay used: immunoSEQ multiplex PCR; TCRdb lists only in-frame clones, some missing. The table shows 85,000 to 95,000 clones, with roughly 96% occurring only once. The specimen was PBMCs. The source is a man between 18 and 29 years old in good health and CMV-seronegative.

The chain carries TRBV15 and TRBJ2-3; 8 bases line up with TRBD2. Looked up from germline, CDR1 is LNHNV and CDR2 is YYDKDF (reference sequence). The CDR3 extends over 18 amino acids. The V gene end was trimmed by 1 base and the J gene end by 0 bases; junction bases not matched to a gene: 9. The CDR3 sequence is CATSRARQRGSSTDTQYF. Here the CDR3 DNA reads TGTGCCACCAGCAGAGCCCGCCAGCGGGGGTCTAGCACAGATACGCAGTATTTT.

J is TRBJ1-2 and V is TRBV2; D unresolved. V was cut by 8 bases and J by 6 bases, with 13 bases left in between. The CDR3 is 12 amino acids. The V gene's germline CDR1 is SNHLY and CDR2 FYNNEI. CDR3 bases: TGTGCCAGCCCTATCAGGCAGCATGGCTACACCTTC. Its translation is CASPIRQHGYTF.

This rearrangement joins TRBV20-1 to TRBJ1-1, with D hard to call. Germline V lookup: CDR1 DFQATT, CDR2 SNEGSKA (reference sequence). Deletions cut 4 bases from V and 1 base from J, with 4 bases between. This CDR3 spans 11 amino acids. CDR3 residues: CSANTNTEAFF. DNA for the CDR3: TGCAGTGCTAACACGAACACTGAAGCTTTCTTT.

The chain links TRBV11-3 to TRBJ1-1; TRBD1 matches at 10 bases. Losses at the gene ends were 4 bases for V and 2 bases for J; bases not matched to a gene: 7. Germline V gene lookup returns CDR1 SGHNT and CDR2 YENEEA. The CDR3 runs to 16 residues. The CDR3 region has the DNA TGTGCCAGCAGCTCTACTCCGACAGGGGGCAACACTGAAGCTTTCTTT. It is translated as CASSSTPTGGNTEAFF.

V and J are TRBV27 and TRBJ2-1; a weak D match, TRBD2 (6 bases). V gave up 2 bases and J gave up 1 base, with 12 bases separating them. The CDR3 is 16 residues long. The V gene's germline CDR1 is MNHEY and CDR2 SMNVEV (reference sequence). CDR3 sequence (DNA): TGTGCCAGCAGTTTACCCGGCGGAGGGTCCTACAATGAGCAGTTCTTC. Translating gives CASSLPGGGSYNEQFF.

The V call is TRBV6-1, the J call TRBJ1-5; perhaps TRBD1 as D (5 bases). The CDR3 length is 16 residues. Germline lookup yields CDR1 MNHNS and CDR2 SASEGT. V was cut by 1 base and J by 2 bases, with 12 bases left in between. CDR3 nucleotides: TGTGCCAGCAGTGAAGGGATGGGGCTGGGCAATCAGCCCCAGCATTTT. Residues: CASSEGMGLGNQPQHF.

This chain connects TRBV10-3 to TRBJ2-3; 10 nucleotides agree with TRBD2. Looked up from germline, CDR1 is ENHRY and CDR2 is SYGVKD. V was pared by 10 bases and J by 1 base, with 5 bases of the junction left unmatched. The CDR3 has 14 amino acids. CDR3 DNA: TGTGCCACTTATGGGACTAGCGGCACAGATACGCAGTATTTT. The encoded protein is CATYGTSGTDTQYF.

The rearrangement joins TRBV6-1 to TRBJ2-7, with 9 bases matching TRBD2. This CDR3 contains 18 residues. V was pared by 0 bases and J by 3 bases, with 12 bases of the junction left unmatched. Germline V gene data show CDR1 as MNHNS and CDR2 as SASEGT. CDR3 residues: CASSEALQGLAGLYEQYF. Here the CDR3 DNA reads TGTGCCAGCAGTGAAGCGCTTCAAGGTCTAGCGGGGCTCTACGAGCAGTACTTC.

The V call is TRBV9, the J call TRBJ2-2; 8 nucleotides agree with TRBD1. V lost 5 bases, J lost 0 bases, and 6 bases stayed unmatched. CDR3 length: 16 amino acids. Germline CDR1 and CDR2: SGDLS and YYNGEE. The CDR3 DNA reads as TGTGCCAGCAGTCCTAGGGGACAGGCGAACACCGGGGAGCTGTTTTTT. It translates to CASSPRGQANTGELFF.

J is TRBJ2-5 and V is TRBV4-1; TRBD2 matches 7 bases. CDR3 length: 15 residues. The trim removed 1 base at V and 5 bases at J, leaving 7 bases unmatched. The germline V gene encodes CDR1 MGHRA and CDR2 YSYEKL. The chain's CDR3 is CASSQALAGVETQYF. The CDR3 coding sequence is TGCGCCAGCAGCCAAGCTCTTGCGGGAGTGGAGACCCAGTACTTC.

In this sample, this clone turned up once. V is TRBV7-9 and J is TRBJ1-4; D is perhaps TRBD1 (6 bases). The CDR3 consists of 13 residues. Deletions cut 2 bases from V and 8 bases from J, with 9 bases between. Germline CDR1 reads SEHNR; CDR2 reads FQNEAQ (reference sequence). The CDR3 loop reads CASSLNREEKLFF. In DNA, the CDR3 is TGTGCCAGCAGCTTAAACAGGGAAGAAAAACTGTTTTTT.